This T cell receptor (beta chain) was recovered during a study of T cell repertoires in cytomegalovirus infection. For the study at large: An indication of both CMV infection and matching HLA type came from public TCR beta signatures. General study results and limits: Cumulative frequency of public TCR beta families picked out carriers of CMV plus the relevant HLA.

TCRdb re-analysed the reads in MiXCR, keeping a single row per CDR3 protein. Of around 500,000 distinct CDR3 sequences in the sample, roughly 46% were seen once. A remark on this clonotype: Antigen unknown.

Between the trimmed V and J ends, which lost 4 bases and 11 bases, there was a span of 14 bases. There are 12 residues in the CDR3. The V gene's germline CDR1 is SGHTA and CDR2 FQGNSA. The sequences come from cultured PBMCs, collected from culture after CMV antigen stimulation. This clonotype was sampled from a human donor in good health (CMV status not recorded). Some clones in this sample may be carry-over from other donors' samples. The V gene is TRBV7-2, the J gene TRBJ2-5, with D possibly being TRBD2 (6 bases). Here the CDR3 reads CASSSGRERQYF. As DNA, the CDR3 is TGTGCCAGCAGCTCCGGGAGAGAAAGGCAGTACTTC.